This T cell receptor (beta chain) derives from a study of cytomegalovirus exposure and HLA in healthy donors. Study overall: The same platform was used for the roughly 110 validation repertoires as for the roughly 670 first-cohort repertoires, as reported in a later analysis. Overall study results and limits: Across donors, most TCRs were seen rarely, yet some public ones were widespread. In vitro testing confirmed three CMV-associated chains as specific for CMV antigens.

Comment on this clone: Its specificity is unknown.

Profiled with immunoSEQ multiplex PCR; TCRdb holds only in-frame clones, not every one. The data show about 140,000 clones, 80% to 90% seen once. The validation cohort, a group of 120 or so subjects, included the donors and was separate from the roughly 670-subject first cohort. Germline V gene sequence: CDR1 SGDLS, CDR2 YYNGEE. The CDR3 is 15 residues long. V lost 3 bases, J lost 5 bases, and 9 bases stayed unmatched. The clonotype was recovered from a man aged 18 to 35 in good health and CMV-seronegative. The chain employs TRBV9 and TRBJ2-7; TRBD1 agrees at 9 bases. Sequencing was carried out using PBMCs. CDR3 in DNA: TGTGCCAGCAGCGACGCTCGGGACAGGGTCCACGAGCAGTACTTC. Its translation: CASSDARDRVHEQYF.